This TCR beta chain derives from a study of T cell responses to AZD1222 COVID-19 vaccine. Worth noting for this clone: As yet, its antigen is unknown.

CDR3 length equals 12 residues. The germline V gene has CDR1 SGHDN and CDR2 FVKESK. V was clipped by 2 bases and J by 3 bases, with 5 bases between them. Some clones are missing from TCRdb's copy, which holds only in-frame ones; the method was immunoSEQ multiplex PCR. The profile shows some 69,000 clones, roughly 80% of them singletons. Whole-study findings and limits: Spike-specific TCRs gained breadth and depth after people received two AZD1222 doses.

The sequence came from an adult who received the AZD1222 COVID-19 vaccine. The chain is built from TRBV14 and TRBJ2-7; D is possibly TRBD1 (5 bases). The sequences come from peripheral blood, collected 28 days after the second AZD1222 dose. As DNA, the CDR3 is TGTGCCAGCAGCCAACAGGGCTACGAGCAGTACTTC. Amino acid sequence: CASSQQGYEQYF.